This T cell receptor (beta chain) was documented in a study of T cells in Graves' hyperthyroidism and ophthalmopathy. In the study overall: Peripheral blood was secured at the point of initial diagnosis, before any treatment.

The investigators amplified TCR beta CDR3 regions from RNA transcripts. Using the HTBI primer set, a first-round RT-PCR was run on the TCR CDR3. In TCRdb, the multiplex PCR reads were re-called with MiXCR into one record per CDR3 protein. The table shows fewer than 450,000 distinct CDR3 sequences, with approximately 18% occurring only once. This clonotype was observed at least ten times. The length of the CDR3 is 16 residues. The germline CDR1 and CDR2 sequences are LGHDT and YNNKEL (reference sequence). The germline V and J ends were trimmed by 0 bases and 10 bases, with 16 bases remaining between them. Diagnostic decisions used clinical symptoms, serum thyroxine and TRAb, thyroid ultrasound and orbital computed tomography. It was 8 to 10 ml of fresh peripheral blood that supplied the PBMCs.

The sample consisted of blood. The clonotype was recovered from a woman in her 30s with Graves' hyperthyroidism that later progressed to Graves' ophthalmopathy. V usage is TRBV3-1 and J usage is TRBJ1-6; possible D gene TRBD1, 5 bases. CDR3 sequence reads: CASSQEGWGHDSPLHF. In nucleotides, the CDR3 is TGTGCCAGCAGCCAAGAGGGATGGGGCCATGACTCACCCCTCCACTTT.